The 16 T cell receptor beta chains given below trace back to one sample, sequenced in a study of patients and donors after allogeneic stem cell transplantation. TCRdb called the RT-PCR reads again in MiXCR, with one record for every CDR3 protein. This table has about 230,000 distinct CDR3 sequences, around an eighth appearing once. Sequencing was done on a sample of blood, either unsorted or a sorted T cell fraction (not recorded which). Receptors originate from a human donor who was either an allogeneic HSCT recipient or a stem cell or donor lymphocyte infusion donor (not recorded which). It is not recorded whose cells these are; they may come from a transplant donor.

This chain links TRBV20-1 with TRBJ1-6, with D perhaps matching TRBD1 (6 bases). The length of the CDR3 is 16 residues. Deletions cut 4 bases from V and 7 bases from J, with 20 bases between. Germline CDR1 and CDR2: DFQATT and SNEGSKA (reference sequence). CDR3 nucleotide sequence: TGCAGTGCTACCAACCCATCAGACAGGCTAAATTCACCCCTCCACTTT. This encodes CSATNPSDRLNSPLHF.

The CDR3 bases are TGTGCCAGCACCCATGGGTCGCGGCGTTTGGGCACAGATACGCAGTATTTT. Its protein product is CASTHGSRRLGTDTQYF. V and J are TRBV12-3 or TRBV12-4 and TRBJ2-3; D remains ambiguous. Trimming pared 7 bases from V and 1 base from J, leaving 21 bases between. The CDR3 covers 17 residues.

The genes are TRBV6-6 and TRBJ1-2, with 7 positions matching TRBD1. CDR1 and CDR2 from the germline V gene are MNHNY and SVGAGI (reference sequence). The CDR3 is 12 residues long. With 9 bases clipped from V and 6 bases from J, the junction kept 7 bases outside the gene matches. The CDR3 nucleotides read TGTGCCAGTCAGACAGGGTTGCATGGCTACACCTTC. Amino acids: CASQTGLHGYTF.

The chain employs TRBV20-1 and TRBJ2-1; a weak D match, TRBD2 (5 bases). CDR3 size: 14 residues. V was trimmed by 5 bases and J by 8 bases, leaving 19 bases between them. CDR1 and CDR2 from the germline V gene are DFQATT and SNEGSKA (reference sequence). The CDR3 DNA reads TGCAGTGCTCCAGGCGAGGGTATCCTAGATGAGCAGTTCTTC. Its translation: CSAPGEGILDEQFF.

This clonotype was seen ten or more times. The chain joins TRBV3-1 to TRBJ2-1, with 7 positions matching TRBD1. Germline V gives CDR1 LGHDT, CDR2 YNNKEL (reference sequence). This CDR3 region has 12 residues. V lost 1 base, J lost 15 bases, and 6 bases stayed unmatched. The CDR3 nucleotides are TGTGCCAGCAGCCAAGTTTCACAGGGGTGGTTCTTC. It specifies CASSQVSQGWFF.

At least ten counts were recorded for this clonotype. The rearrangement links TRBV5-4 to TRBJ2-6; possibly TRBD1 for D (6 bases). V lost 0 bases to trimming and J lost 3 bases, with 7 bases between them. CDR1 and CDR2 (germline): SGHNT, YYREEE (reference sequence). The CDR3 length is 15 residues. The CDR3 loop reads CASSLAGDGANVLTF. For the CDR3, the DNA is TGTGCCAGCAGCTTGGCAGGGGATGGGGCCAACGTCCTGACTTTC. Looking up the rest from reference TRBV5-4 and TRBJ2-6 gives the full variable domain: ETGVTQSPTHLIKTRGQQVTLRCSSQSGHNTVSWYQQALGQGPQFIFQYYREEENGRGNFPPRFSGLQFPNYSSELNVNALELDDSALYLCASSLAGDGANVLTFGAGSRLTVL.

This clonotype has more than one count but fewer than ten. The chain recombines TRBV7-9 with TRBJ2-7, with TRBD2 as a possible D gene (6 bases). Trimming shortened V by 0 bases and J by 5 bases, and 14 bases separated the two germline ends. The germline CDR1 and CDR2 sequences are SEHNR and FQNEAQ (reference sequence). The CDR3 is made up of 15 amino acids. The CDR3 is CASSLALGLMDEQYF. In DNA, the CDR3 is TGTGCCAGCAGCTTAGCGTTAGGACTAATGGACGAGCAGTACTTC.

Concerning this clonotype: A read error may be the cause here, since a much bigger clone is one base away. The chain links TRBV6-1 to TRBJ2-1; perhaps TRBD1 as D (5 bases). Germline CDR1 reads MNHNS; CDR2 reads SASEGT. This CDR3 comprises 13 residues. CDR3 residues: CASSQRQGNEQCF. The DNA of the CDR3 is TGTGCCAGCAGTCAACGCCAGGGCAATGAGCAGTGCTTC.

This clonotype was observed a handful of times. The chain has TRBV20-1 and TRBJ1-6, with unresolved D. The germline CDR1 and CDR2 sequences are DFQATT and SNEGSKA (reference sequence). V was pared by 3 bases and J by 6 bases, with 6 bases between. The CDR3 length is 12 residues. Here the CDR3 reads CSARNLNSPLHF. The CDR3 bases are TGCAGTGCTAGGAACCTTAATTCACCCCTCCACTTT.

The table lists this clonotype with many counts. CDR3 bases: TGCGCCAGCAGCCATGCGGCGGTGGGGGGAGATACGCAGTATTTT. This sequence encodes CASSHAAVGGDTQYF. The chain uses TRBV4-1 and TRBJ2-3; possible D gene TRBD2, 6 bases. CDR1 is MGHRA, CDR2 YSYEKL, per germline. The CDR3 extends over 15 amino acids. V gave up 3 bases and J gave up 5 bases, with 15 bases separating them.

The chain joins TRBV30 to TRBJ2-7, with TRBD1 identical over 9 bases. From germline, CDR1 is GTSNPN and CDR2 SVGIG (reference sequence). The CDR3 totals 12 residues. V trimming: 1 base; J trimming: 5 bases; junction bases outside the gene matches: 0. The CDR3 DNA is TGTGCCTGGAGTGGACAGGGGGACGAGCAGTACTTC. Translated: CAWSGQGDEQYF.

This clonotype was counted many times. The chain recombines TRBV7-2 with TRBJ1-1; D gene unclear. Germline V gene data show CDR1 as SGHTA and CDR2 as FQGNSA. The germline V and J ends were trimmed by 2 bases and 10 bases, with 14 bases remaining between them. The CDR3 covers 13 residues. The CDR3 loop reads CASSLNHPLGAFF. The CDR3 DNA is TGTGCCAGCAGCTTAAACCACCCCCTTGGAGCTTTCTTT.

In this sample, this clonotype turned up a few times. The gene calls are TRBV20-1 and TRBJ1-5; D might be TRBD1 (5 bases). Germline V CDR1 and CDR2: DFQATT, SNEGSKA (reference sequence). The CDR3 consists of 15 residues. V lost 6 bases, J lost 3 bases, and 18 bases lay in between. This CDR3 is CSAVPGRGNNQPQHF. The CDR3, as DNA: TGCAGTGCAGTCCCAGGGCGGGGAAACAATCAGCCCCAGCATTTT.

The rearrangement joins TRBV12-3 or TRBV12-4 to TRBJ2-2; 8 bases agree with TRBD1. The CDR3 has 14 amino acids. After removal of 6 bases from V and 4 bases from J, the junction contained 4 bases not matched to a gene. The CDR3 nucleotides are TGTGCCAGCAGCAGAACAGGGGGCACCGGGGAGCTGTTTTTT. Translating it yields CASSRTGGTGELFF.

In this sample, this clonotype turned up a few times. The CDR3 bases are TGTGCCAGTCGGACAGGGGCGTTGATGGATACGCAGTATTTT. Its translation: CASRTGALMDTQYF. The rearrangement links TRBV25-1 to TRBJ2-3, with 9 bases that match TRBD1. Germline lookup yields CDR1 MGHDK and CDR2 SYGVNS. The trim removed 9 bases at V and 6 bases at J, leaving 10 bases unmatched. The CDR3 is made up of 14 amino acids.

The sample holds a few counts of this clonotype. V and J are TRBV15 and TRBJ2-1, with D uncertain. The CDR3 has 15 amino acids. The V end lost 0 bases, the J end lost 4 bases, and 10 bases lay between the germline ends. CDR1 and CDR2 from the germline V gene are LNHNV and YYDKDF (reference sequence). CDR3 residues: CATSRDRGGYNEQFF. As DNA, the CDR3 is TGTGCCACCAGCAGAGATCGAGGCGGTTACAATGAGCAGTTCTTC.